The 25 T cell receptor beta chains in this list originate from one sample, sequenced in a study of T cell changes during pregnancy in multiple sclerosis. Only in-frame clones appear in the TCRdb table, and some are missing; sequencing was by immunoSEQ multiplex PCR. Altogether about 110,000 clones are present, around 90% being singletons, with the ten largest covering roughly 1.6%. The source material was peripheral blood, sampled before pregnancy. The receptors come from a female donor with multiple sclerosis, enrolled in a pregnancy study.

CDR3 DNA sequence: TGTGCCAGCAGTTTAGGGGCCTTTAACTATGGCTACACCTTC. It specifies CASSLGAFNYGYTF. The chain uses TRBV28 and TRBJ1-2; TRBD1 is a possible D gene (5 bases). The CDR3 is made up of 14 amino acids. Germline CDR1 and CDR2: MDHEN and SYDVKM. Trimming shortened V by 2 bases and J by 1 base, and 8 bases separated the two germline ends.

This chain connects TRBV7-3 to TRBJ2-1; D possibly corresponds to TRBD2 (6 bases). The germline V gene encodes CDR1 SGHTA and CDR2 FQGTGA. V lost 4 bases, J lost 4 bases, and 23 bases lay in between. This CDR3 has 18 residues. The CDR3 region is CASSSQPGPPRGYNEQFF. CDR3 nucleotides: TGTGCCAGCAGCTCCCAACCGGGGCCCCCCCGGGGGTACAATGAGCAGTTCTTC.

The chain carries TRBV9 and TRBJ2-1, with 13 bases identical to TRBD2. Trimming removed 4 bases from V and 11 bases from J; junction bases left unmatched: 18. CDR3 length: 18 amino acids. CDR1 SGDLS and CDR2 YYNGEE come from the germline V gene. Here the CDR3 DNA reads TGTGCCAGCAGCTCTCCGCCAGGGATAACTAGCGGGGGGGCCAAGCAGTTCTTC. Translating gives CASSSPPGITSGGAKQFF.

The chain is built from TRBV5-6 and TRBJ2-5; D might be TRBD2 (6 bases). Trimming pared 4 bases from V and 9 bases from J, leaving 16 bases between. The CDR3 contains 13 residues. Germline loops: CDR1 SGHDT, CDR2 YYEEEE. The CDR3 sequence: CASSNGPSGSQYF. CDR3 sequence (DNA): TGTGCCAGCAGCAACGGACCCAGCGGGTCCCAGTACTTC.

The CDR3 loop is CASIRMSAGGEKLFF. In nucleotides, the CDR3 is TGTGCCAGCATTAGGATGTCAGCAGGCGGGGAAAAACTGTTTTTT. The chain uses TRBV6-1 and TRBJ1-4, with unresolved D. The CDR3 extends over 15 amino acids. Trimming took 7 bases from V and 8 from J, leaving 20 bases between them. Germline V lookup: CDR1 MNHNS, CDR2 SASEGT.

The rearrangement uses TRBV19 and TRBJ2-7, with 7 bases aligning to TRBD2. Germline CDR1 LNHDA, CDR2 SQIVND (reference sequence). The CDR3 is 16 residues long. V shed 3 bases and J 1 base; nucleotides not matched to a gene: 9. CDR3 DNA sequence: TGTGCCAGTAGTATCTACGCGAGCGGGGCGTCCTACGAGCAGTACTTC. Encoded protein: CASSIYASGASYEQYF.

The chain couples TRBV5-6 to TRBJ2-5; D perhaps matches TRBD1 (5 bases). CDR1 and CDR2 from the germline V gene are SGHDT and YYEEEE. Deletions cut 2 bases from V and 2 bases from J, with 10 bases between. The length of the CDR3 is 14 residues. CDR3 in DNA: TGTGCCAGCAGCTTTGGGGCAGAACAAGAGACCCAGTACTTC. Translating gives CASSFGAEQETQYF.

The gene calls are TRBV29-1 and TRBJ2-3; D gene uncertain. The V gene's germline CDR1 is SQVTM and CDR2 ANQGSEA. The CDR3 totals 10 residues. Trimming removed 1 base from V and 6 bases from J, with 2 bases in between. In DNA form, the CDR3 reads TGCAGCGTTGAAGCGGATACGCAGTATTTT. Protein product: CSVEADTQYF.

The chain joins TRBV14 to TRBJ1-1, with 7 bases that match TRBD1. Germline CDR1 SGHDN, CDR2 FVKESK. The trim removed 4 bases at V and 1 base at J, leaving 0 bases unmatched. The CDR3 runs to 13 residues. Here the CDR3 reads CASSRTGNTEAFF. Here the CDR3 DNA reads TGTGCCAGCAGCCGGACAGGGAACACTGAAGCTTTCTTT.

The J gene is TRBJ2-7, the V gene TRBV27, with 10 bases that match TRBD2. Germline lookup yields CDR1 MNHEY and CDR2 SMNVEV (reference sequence). After removal of 3 bases from V and 6 bases from J, the junction contained 8 bases not matched to a gene. The CDR3 contains 15 residues. The CDR3 is CASSFSTSGDGEQYF. CDR3 in DNA: TGTGCCAGCAGTTTTAGTACTAGCGGGGACGGCGAGCAGTACTTC.

The genes are TRBV28 and TRBJ2-1; 7 bases match TRBD2. The CDR3 has 12 amino acids. With 3 bases clipped from V and 8 bases from J, the junction kept 1 base outside the gene matches. CDR1 is MDHEN and CDR2 is SYDVKM in the germline V gene. The CDR3 DNA reads as TGTGCCAGCAGTTTTGGACTAGATGAGCAGTTCTTC. This codes for CASSFGLDEQFF. The variable domain in full, with the rest retrieved from reference TRBV28 and TRBJ2-1, is DVKVTQSSRYLVKRTGEKVFLECVQDMDHENMFWYRQDPGLGLRLIYFSYDVKMKEKGDIPEGYSVSREKKERFSLILESASTNQTSMYLCASSFGLDEQFFGPGTRLTVL.

This CDR3 reads CSVQVAGAGEQFF. CDR3 DNA: TGCAGCGTTCAAGTAGCGGGAGCCGGTGAGCAGTTCTTC. The chain joins TRBV29-1 to TRBJ2-1; TRBD2 agrees at 9 bases. The J segment lost 9 bases and the V segment lost 5 bases, leaving 8 bases of the junction unmatched. CDR3 size: 13 residues. The germline V gene encodes CDR1 SQVTM and CDR2 ANQGSEA.

The chain carries TRBV7-2 and TRBJ2-7, with 10 bases fitting TRBD1. Germline values: CDR1 SGHTA, CDR2 FQGNSA. The CDR3 length is 15 residues. V lost 5 bases, J lost 0 bases, and 4 bases stayed unmatched. The CDR3 loop reads CASSTRQGASYEQYF. The CDR3 region has the DNA TGTGCCAGCAGCACCAGACAGGGGGCCTCCTACGAGCAGTACTTC.

The rearrangement links TRBV9 to TRBJ2-7; a possible D gene is TRBD2 (5 bases). This CDR3 comprises 15 residues. V gave up 0 bases and J gave up 3 bases, with 13 bases separating them. Germline V gene data show CDR1 as SGDLS and CDR2 as YYNGEE. Here the CDR3 reads CASSVGGSVNYEQYF. CDR3 nucleotides: TGTGCCAGCAGCGTAGGCGGTAGCGTAAACTACGAGCAGTACTTC.

The rearrangement joins TRBV30 to TRBJ2-5, with TRBD1 as a possible D gene (5 bases). The CDR3 covers 15 residues. Germline V gene sequence: CDR1 GTSNPN, CDR2 SVGIG (reference sequence). V was shortened by 1 base and J by 0 bases, with 12 bases between the two germline ends. The CDR3 region has the DNA TGTGCCTGGAGTGCAATACAGGCGAACCAAGAGACCCAGTACTTC. It yields the protein CAWSAIQANQETQYF.

This chain joins TRBV9 and TRBJ2-1, with 8 positions matching TRBD1. This CDR3 is built from 16 residues. The germline V gene encodes CDR1 SGDLS and CDR2 YYNGEE. J was trimmed by 0 bases and V by 4 bases; bases with no gene match: 6. The CDR3 DNA reads TGTGCCAGCAGCCTGACAGGGGAAAACTCCTACAATGAGCAGTTCTTC. Translation gives CASSLTGENSYNEQFF.

The gene calls are TRBV7-2 and TRBJ2-1, with 11 positions matching TRBD1. Germline CDR1 SGHTA, CDR2 FQGNSA. The CDR3 consists of 14 residues. J gave up 8 bases and V 1 base, and 1 base lay outside the gene matches. CDR3 amino acids: CASSLGTGGDEQFF. Here the CDR3 DNA reads TGTGCCAGCAGCTTAGGGACAGGGGGCGATGAGCAGTTCTTC.

The genes are TRBV29-1 and TRBJ2-3, with D tentatively TRBD1 (6 bases). Germline V lookup: CDR1 SQVTM, CDR2 ANQGSEA. CDR3 length equals 12 residues. Trimming pared 8 bases from V and 2 bases from J, leaving 11 bases between. As DNA, the CDR3 is TGCAGCCTTGGGGGCTACACAGATACGCAGTATTTT. This encodes CSLGGYTDTQYF.

The genes are TRBV11-2 and TRBJ1-2; TRBD1 matches 9 bases. CDR3 length equals 15 residues. Trimming at V came to 5 bases and at J to 4 bases, leaving 8 bases not matched to a gene. Germline loops: CDR1 SGHAT, CDR2 FQNNGV. The CDR3 region is CASSHYRDRVYGYTF. The CDR3 DNA reads as TGTGCCAGCAGCCATTACCGGGACAGGGTCTATGGCTACACCTTC.

The chain is built from TRBV7-3 and TRBJ2-1; 7 bases agree with TRBD2. The CDR3 spans 17 residues. In germline, CDR1 is SGHTA, CDR2 FQGTGA. The ends lost 1 base at V and 0 bases at J; junction bases unmatched: 6. The CDR3 protein is CASSLRSGMSSYNEQFF. Written as DNA, the CDR3 is TGTGCCAGCAGCTTAAGAAGCGGGATGAGCTCCTACAATGAGCAGTTCTTC.

The chain is built from TRBV7-2 and TRBJ2-2; a possible D gene is TRBD1 (5 bases). The CDR3 has 13 residues. Trimming removed 0 bases from V and 6 bases from J, with 5 bases in between. Per the germline V gene, CDR1 is SGHTA and CDR2 is FQGNSA. DNA for the CDR3: TGTGCCAGCAGCTTAGCCAGGGCCGGGGAGCTGTTTTTT. Protein product: CASSLARAGELFF.

The rearrangement joins TRBV19 to TRBJ2-3; maybe TRBD1 (5 bases). V lost 1 base and J 2 bases, leaving 10 bases between the germline ends. Germline loops: CDR1 LNHDA, CDR2 SQIVND (reference sequence). The CDR3 totals 15 residues. CDR3 sequence reads: CASSIGRADTDTQYF. CDR3 in DNA: TGTGCCAGTAGTATAGGCAGGGCCGACACAGATACGCAGTATTTT.

The chain uses TRBV7-2 and TRBJ1-2; the match to TRBD1 covers 8 bases. CDR1 is SGHTA, CDR2 FQGNSA, per germline. Trimming took 2 bases from V and 3 from J; bases not matched to a gene: 5. This CDR3 comprises 15 residues. CDR3 in amino acids: CASSLQGARHYGYTF. DNA for the CDR3: TGTGCCAGCAGCTTACAGGGGGCGCGGCACTATGGCTACACCTTC. The variable domain in full, completed from reference TRBV7-2 and TRBJ1-2, reads GAGVSQSPSNKVTEKGKDVELRCDPISGHTALYWYRQSLGQGLEFLIYFQGNSAPDKSGLPSDRFSAERTGGSVSTLTIQRTQQEDSAVYLCASSLQGARHYGYTFGSGTRLTVV.

V is TRBV27 and J is TRBJ2-7, with D maybe TRBD1 (6 bases). This CDR3 region has 15 residues. Looked up from germline, CDR1 is MNHEY and CDR2 is SMNVEV (reference sequence). The germline V and J ends were trimmed by 3 bases and 3 bases, with 15 bases remaining between them. The CDR3 DNA reads as TGTGCCAGCAGTTTCCTACAGGGAAAGATCTACGAGCAGTACTTC. Translating it yields CASSFLQGKIYEQYF.

CDR3 DNA: TGTGCCAGCAGCTTAGGTATGGGACTAGCGGAGCAGTTCTTC. This sequence encodes CASSLGMGLAEQFF. This chain joins TRBV7-3 and TRBJ2-1, with 10 bases that match TRBD2. Per germline, CDR1 SGHTA and CDR2 FQGTGA. V was clipped by 2 bases and J by 10 bases; unmatched bases: 5. The CDR3 runs to 14 residues.